One sample yielded the 3 T cell receptor beta chains listed below, sequenced in a study of beta chain features in type 1 diabetes. Their antigen targets remain unknown. Study observations and caveats: TCRB CDR3s from Type 1 diabetes patients were moderately but significantly shorter in all four CD4+ subsets.

TCRB transcripts that were expressed got sequenced, as all of the isolated RNA had been reverse transcribed. Using immunoSEQ multiplex PCR, the repertoire was profiled, and TCRdb retains in-frame clones only, with some absent. The sample contains about 120,000 clones, roughly 15% of which appear only once. The sequencing sample was made of central memory CD4+ T cells from blood. The receptors originated from a man younger than 40 with type 1 diabetes.

J is TRBJ1-3 and V is TRBV5-1; D is perhaps TRBD1 (6 bases). There are 16 residues in the CDR3. The V end lost 0 bases, the J end lost 0 bases, and 10 bases lay between the germline ends. Per germline, CDR1 SGHRS and CDR2 YFSETQ. CDR3 sequence (DNA): TGCGCCAGCAGCTTGGCCGTAGGGGGCTCTGGAAACACCATATATTTT. It codes for CASSLAVGGSGNTIYF.

This clone has ten or more counts. V gene TRBV7-9 combines with J gene TRBJ2-3; possible D gene TRBD1, 5 bases. This CDR3 contains 15 residues. V shed 3 bases and J shed 3 bases, with 13 bases lying between them. Germline V lookup: CDR1 SEHNR, CDR2 FQNEAQ (reference sequence). The CDR3 nucleotides are TGTGCCAGCAGCTTCGGCAGGGCAGGGACAGATACGCAGTATTTT. Translated: CASSFGRAGTDTQYF. Variable domain in full (rest from reference TRBV7-9 and TRBJ2-3): DTGVSQNPRHKITKRGQNVTFRCDPISEHNRLYWYRQTLGQGPEFLTYFQNEAQLEKSRLLSDRFSAERPKGSFSTLEIQRTEQGDSAMYLCASSFGRAGTDTQYFGPGTRLTVL.

The chain uses TRBV11-3 and TRBJ2-3, with TRBD2 matching over 9 bases. There are 15 residues in the CDR3. The ends lost 7 bases at V and 0 bases at J; junction bases unmatched: 5. Germline V gene lookup returns CDR1 SGHNT and CDR2 YENEEA. The CDR3 protein is CASNLAGTSTDTQYF. CDR3 DNA sequence: TGTGCCAGCAACCTAGCGGGGACTAGCACAGATACGCAGTATTTT.